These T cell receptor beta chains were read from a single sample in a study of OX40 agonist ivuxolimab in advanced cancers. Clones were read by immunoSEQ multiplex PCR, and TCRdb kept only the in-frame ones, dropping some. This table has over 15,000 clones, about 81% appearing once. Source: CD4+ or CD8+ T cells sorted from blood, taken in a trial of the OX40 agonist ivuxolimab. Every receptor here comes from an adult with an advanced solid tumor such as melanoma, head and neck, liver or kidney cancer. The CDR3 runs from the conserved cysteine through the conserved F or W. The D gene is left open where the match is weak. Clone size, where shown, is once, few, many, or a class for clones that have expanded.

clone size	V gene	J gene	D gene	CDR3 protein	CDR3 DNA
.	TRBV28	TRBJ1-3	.	CASSLDSNPGNTIYF	TGTGCCAGCAGTTTAGACAGCAACCCTGGAAACACCATATATTTT
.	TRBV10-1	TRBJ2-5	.	CASSRAETRETQYF	TGCGCCAGCTCCCGGGCCGAGACCCGAGAGACCCAGTACTTC
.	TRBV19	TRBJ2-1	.	CASSLGVREQFF	TGTGCCAGTAGTTTGGGGGTAAGGGAGCAGTTCTTC
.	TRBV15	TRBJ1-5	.	CATSREGDIFQPQHF	TGTGCCACCAGCAGAGAAGGAGATATATTTCAGCCCCAGCATTTT
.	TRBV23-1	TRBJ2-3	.	CASRRGTDTQYF	TGCGCCAGCAGAAGGGGAACAGATACGCAGTATTTT
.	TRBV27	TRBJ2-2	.	CASHSLGGQITGELFF	TGTGCCAGCCACTCGTTGGGGGGGCAAATCACCGGGGAGCTGTTTTTT
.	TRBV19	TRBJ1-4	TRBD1	CASAHRGSANEKLFF	TGTGCCTCCGCCCACAGGGGATCAGCTAATGAAAAACTGTTTTTT
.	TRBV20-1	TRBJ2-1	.	CSARAYNEQFF	TGCAGTGCTAGGGCCTACAATGAGCAGTTCTTC
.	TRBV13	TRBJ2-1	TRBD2	CASSLGEASGGAEEQFF	TGTGCCAGCAGCTTAGGAGAGGCTAGCGGGGGGGCAGAGGAGCAGTTCTTC
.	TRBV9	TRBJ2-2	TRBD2	CASSVSSGGVQELFF	TGTGCCAGCAGCGTCTCTAGCGGGGGGGTGCAAGAGCTGTTTTTT
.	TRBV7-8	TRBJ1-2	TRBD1	CASSLKSTGGGYTF	TGTGCCAGCAGCCTAAAATCGACAGGGGGCGGCTACACCTTC
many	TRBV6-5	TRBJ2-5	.	CASSYSETQYF	TGTGCCAGCAGTTACTCAGAGACCCAGTACTTC
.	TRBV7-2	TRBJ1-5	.	CASSPNTASNQPQHF	TGTGCCAGCAGTCCTAATACAGCTTCGAATCAGCCCCAGCATTTT
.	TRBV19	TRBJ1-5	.	CASSEYRDRNQPQHF	TGTGCCAGTAGTGAGTACAGGGACCGCAATCAGCCCCAGCATTTT
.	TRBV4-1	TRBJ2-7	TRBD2	CASTRTSGSLYEQYF	TGCGCCAGCACCCGGACTAGCGGGAGTCTCTACGAGCAGTACTTC
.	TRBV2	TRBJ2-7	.	CASGGRGGTASPEQYF	TGTGCCAGCGGGGGCCGTGGCGGGACAGCCTCACCCGAGCAGTACTTC
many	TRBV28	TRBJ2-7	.	CASSFESRQYEQYF	TGTGCCAGCAGTTTTGAATCCAGGCAGTACGAGCAGTACTTC
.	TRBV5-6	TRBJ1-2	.	CASSLAGSRDGYTF	TGTGCCAGCAGCTTGGCCGGGAGCCGGGATGGCTACACCTTC
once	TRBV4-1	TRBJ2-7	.	CASSQDFSIPVAF	TGCGCCAGCAGCCAAGATTTTAGTATTCCTGTCGCGTTC